The source of this T cell receptor beta chain is a study of glioma-infiltrating T cells (dated by TCRdb to the mid-2010s). Broadly, across the study: TCR alpha- and beta-chain repertoires were sequenced from glioma tissue, non-neoplastic brain tissue and matched peripheral blood mononuclear cells. To measure divergence between tissue and blood T-cell populations, each tissue-infiltrating repertoire was compared with the peripheral blood repertoire of the same patient. The paired cohort comprised three low-grade glioma patients, roughly 8 primary glioblastoma patients and three non-glioma patients contributing non-neoplastic brain tissue. The research as a whole found: Group comparisons were based on small numbers of patients: three non-neoplastic, three low-grade glioma and several glioblastoma patients. Tissue and blood shared very few CDR3 sequences, a result attributed to high CDR3 diversity and limited sampling. In non-neoplastic patients, VJ-independent divergence between tissue and blood fell below expectation, whereas in all gliomas, and especially in low-grade gliomas, the divergence rose above expectation.

CDR1 SGHRS and CDR2 YFSETQ are derived from the germline V gene. Taken from cysteine to phenylalanine, the CDR3 has 15 residues. Only the CDR3 part of the read is kept: 45 bases, read in frame from the first base. The V and J ends are trimmed by 0 bases and 2 bases, leaving 11 bases between them. TCR alpha and beta CDR3 regions were amplified with the iRepertoire nested amplicon-rescue multiplex PCR (arm-PCR) platform from RNA. For one-step reverse transcription and amplification, about 85-450 ng of tissue mRNA or PBMC total RNA was used as input. Following bead purification, Illumina adapters were added by a secondary multiplex PCR, and libraries between 200 and 400 bp were gel-purified. Internal 6-nucleotide barcodes were carried by the libraries and were used for demultiplexing. Libraries were sequenced on an Illumina MiSeq with 2x220 or 2x250 nucleotide paired-end reads. From the authors' description of their analysis: FLASH 1.2.11 was used to merge paired reads, and BWA-MEM then aligned the reads to the GRCh37 human genome before TRA and TRB reads were extracted. An IMGT-derived reference of cassette sequences and CDR3 motifs, with pseudogenes included, was used for V and J assignment. Three-frame translation of reads was performed, and productive CDR3s were defined as those with a C...FGXG motif and no stop codons. A clonotype was defined as a unique combination of a V-J cassette pair and a CDR3 amino acid sequence. Filtering of reads was based on Hamming distance, with the threshold set by the sequence error rate of each sample in mapped regions. Clones were called with MiXCR by TCRdb after fastp trimmed the public reads at Q25, and only in-frame beta chains were retained. Each entry merges the rows of one CDR3 protein and shows their most common DNA and genes. V and J calls and clone size were set by TCRdb, not the authors. The sample yields 150,000 to 200,000 distinct CDR3 sequences; over 30% were counted once. The top ten hold roughly 21% of the sample.

Comments on this clonotype: The clone's antigen remains unknown. No much larger clone exists at a distance of one base, and base qualities are not known.

The chain is assembled from TRBV5-1 and TRBJ1-2, with TRBD1 tentatively as D gene (5 bases match). This receptor was obtained from a human donor with low-grade glioma or glioblastoma, undergoing nonglioma brain surgery, or in good health (not recorded which). What was sequenced was glioma tissue, nonneoplastic brain tissue, or PBMCs (not recorded which). The DNA sequence is TGCGCCAGCAGCTTGGCCAGGGTGGGGAACTATGGCTACACCTTC. The resulting protein is CASSLARVGNYGYTF.